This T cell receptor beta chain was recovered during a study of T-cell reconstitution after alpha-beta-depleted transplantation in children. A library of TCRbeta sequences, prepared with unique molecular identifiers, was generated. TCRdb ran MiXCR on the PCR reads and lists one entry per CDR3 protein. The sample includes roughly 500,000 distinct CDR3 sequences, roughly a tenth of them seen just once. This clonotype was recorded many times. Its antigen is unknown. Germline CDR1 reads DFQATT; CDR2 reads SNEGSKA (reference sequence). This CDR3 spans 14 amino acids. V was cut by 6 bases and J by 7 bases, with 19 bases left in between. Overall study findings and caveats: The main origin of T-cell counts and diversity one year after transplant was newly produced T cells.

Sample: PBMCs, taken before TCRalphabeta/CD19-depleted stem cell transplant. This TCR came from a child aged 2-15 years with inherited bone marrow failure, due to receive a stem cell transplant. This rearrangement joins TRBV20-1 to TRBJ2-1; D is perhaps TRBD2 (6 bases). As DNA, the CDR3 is TGCAGTGCCCCAAAGGCGGGGCTCGTAAATGAGCAGTTCTTC. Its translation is CSAPKAGLVNEQFF.